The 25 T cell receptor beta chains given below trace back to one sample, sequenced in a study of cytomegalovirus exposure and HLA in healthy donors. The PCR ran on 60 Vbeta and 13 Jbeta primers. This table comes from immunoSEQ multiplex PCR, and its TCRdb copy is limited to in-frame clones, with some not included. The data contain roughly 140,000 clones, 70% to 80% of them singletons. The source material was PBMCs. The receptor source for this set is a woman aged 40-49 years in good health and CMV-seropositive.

This chain's CDR3 is CASSLNGAGANVLTF. CDR3 coding DNA: TGTGCCAGCAGCTTAAACGGGGCTGGGGCCAACGTCCTGACTTTC. This sequence joins TRBV7-3 and TRBJ2-6; D might be TRBD2 (5 bases). The ends were cut back, 1 base at V and 2 bases at J, with 6 bases in the middle. The CDR3 covers 15 residues. Germline CDR1 reads SGHTA; CDR2 reads FQGTGA. Variable domain in full (rest from reference TRBV7-3 and TRBJ2-6): GAGVSQTPSNKVTEKGKYVELRCDPISGHTALYWYRQSLGQGPEFLIYFQGTGAADDSGLPNDRFFAVRPEGSVSTLKIQRTERGDSAVYLCASSLNGAGANVLTFGAGSRLTVL.

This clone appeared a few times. In DNA form, the CDR3 reads TGTGCCAGCTCACCACAGGGACAGGGGGCAGAAAAGCAGTACTTC. Its translation: CASSPQGQGAEKQYF. The rearrangement uses TRBV18 and TRBJ2-7, with 12 bases matching TRBD1. The germline gives CDR1 KGHSH, CDR2 LQKENI. The CDR3 loop spans 15 amino acids. V was clipped by 1 base and J by 8 bases; unmatched bases: 6.

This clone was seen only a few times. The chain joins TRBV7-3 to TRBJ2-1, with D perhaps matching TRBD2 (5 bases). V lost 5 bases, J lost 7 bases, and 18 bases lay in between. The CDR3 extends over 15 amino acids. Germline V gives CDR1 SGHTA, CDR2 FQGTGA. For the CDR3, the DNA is TGTGCCAGCAGCCCCTGGGCGGTCCCGGGGAATGAGCAGTTCTTC. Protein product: CASSPWAVPGNEQFF. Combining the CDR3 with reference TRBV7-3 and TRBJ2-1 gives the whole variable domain GAGVSQTPSNKVTEKGKYVELRCDPISGHTALYWYRQSLGQGPEFLIYFQGTGAADDSGLPNDRFFAVRPEGSVSTLKIQRTERGDSAVYLCASSPWAVPGNEQFFGPGTRLTVL.

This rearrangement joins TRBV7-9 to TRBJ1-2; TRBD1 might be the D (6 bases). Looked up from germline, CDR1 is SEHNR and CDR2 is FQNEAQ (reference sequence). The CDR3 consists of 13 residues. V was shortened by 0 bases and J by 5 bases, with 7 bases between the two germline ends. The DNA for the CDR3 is TGTGCCAGCAGCTTAGCGGACAGTTATGGCTACACCTTC. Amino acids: CASSLADSYGYTF.

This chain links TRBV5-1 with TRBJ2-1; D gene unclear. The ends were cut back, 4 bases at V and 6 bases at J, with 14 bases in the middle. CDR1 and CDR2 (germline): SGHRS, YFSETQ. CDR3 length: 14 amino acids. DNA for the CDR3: TGCGCCAGCAGCAGATCCTCATGGGCCAATGAGCAGTTCTTC. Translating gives CASSRSSWANEQFF.

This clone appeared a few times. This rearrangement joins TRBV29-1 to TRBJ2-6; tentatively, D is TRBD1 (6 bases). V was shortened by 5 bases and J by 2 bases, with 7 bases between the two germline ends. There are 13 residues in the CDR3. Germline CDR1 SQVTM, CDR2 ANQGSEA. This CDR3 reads CSVKGAGANVLTF. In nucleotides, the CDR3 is TGCAGCGTTAAGGGGGCTGGGGCCAACGTCCTGACTTTC.

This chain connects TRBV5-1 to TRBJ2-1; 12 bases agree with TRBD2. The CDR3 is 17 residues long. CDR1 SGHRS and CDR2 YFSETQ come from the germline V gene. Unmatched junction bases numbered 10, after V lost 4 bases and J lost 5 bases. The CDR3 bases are TGCGCCAGCAGCCCCCTGACTAGCGGGAGTGGGCACAATGAGCAGTTCTTC. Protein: CASSPLTSGSGHNEQFF.

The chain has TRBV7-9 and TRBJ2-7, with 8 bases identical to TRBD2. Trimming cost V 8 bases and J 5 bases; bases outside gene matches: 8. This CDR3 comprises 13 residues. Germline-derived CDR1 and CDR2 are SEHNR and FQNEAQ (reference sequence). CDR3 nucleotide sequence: TGTGCCAGCTTGGCCTCGGGAGGGGACGAGCAGTACTTC. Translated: CASLASGGDEQYF.

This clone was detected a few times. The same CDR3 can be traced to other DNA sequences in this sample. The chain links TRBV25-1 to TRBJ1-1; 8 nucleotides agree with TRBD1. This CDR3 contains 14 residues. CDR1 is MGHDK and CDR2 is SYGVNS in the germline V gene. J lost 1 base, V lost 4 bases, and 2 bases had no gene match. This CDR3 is CASSAGQGNTEAFF. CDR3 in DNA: TGTGCCAGCAGTGCTGGACAGGGGAACACTGAAGCTTTCTTT.

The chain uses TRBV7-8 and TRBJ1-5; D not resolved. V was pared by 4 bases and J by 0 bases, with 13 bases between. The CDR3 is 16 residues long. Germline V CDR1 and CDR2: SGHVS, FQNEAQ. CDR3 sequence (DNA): TGTGCCAGCAGCTCTCGCTCGGACTTTAGCAATCAGCCCCAGCATTTT. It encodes CASSSRSDFSNQPQHF.

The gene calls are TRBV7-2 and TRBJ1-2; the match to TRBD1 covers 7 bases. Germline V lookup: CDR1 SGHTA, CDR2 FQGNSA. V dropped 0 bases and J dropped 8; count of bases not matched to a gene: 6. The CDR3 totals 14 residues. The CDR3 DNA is TGTGCCAGCAGCTTAGCCAGGGGGTTCGGGGGCTACACCTTC. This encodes CASSLARGFGGYTF.

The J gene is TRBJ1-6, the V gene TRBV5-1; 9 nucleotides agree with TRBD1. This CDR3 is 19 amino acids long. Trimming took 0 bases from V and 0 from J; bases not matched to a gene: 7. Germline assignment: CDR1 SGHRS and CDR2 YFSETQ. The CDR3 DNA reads TGCGCCAGCAGCTTGGGTCCGGGACAGGGAGGCTCCTATAATTCACCCCTCCACTTT. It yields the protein CASSLGPGQGGSYNSPLHF.

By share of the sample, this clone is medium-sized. The CDR3 spells CASSEQGQGSDGYTF. For the CDR3, the DNA is TGTGCCAGCAGTGAACAAGGACAGGGGAGCGATGGCTACACCTTC. The genes are TRBV2 and TRBJ1-2, with 9 positions matching TRBD1. Trimming took 2 bases from V and 6 from J; bases not matched to a gene: 7. The CDR3 runs 15 residues. Germline values: CDR1 SNHLY, CDR2 FYNNEI.

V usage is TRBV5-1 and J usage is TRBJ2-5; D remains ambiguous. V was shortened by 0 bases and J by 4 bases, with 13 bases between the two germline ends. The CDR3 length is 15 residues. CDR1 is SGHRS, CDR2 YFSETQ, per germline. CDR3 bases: TGCGCCAGCAGCTTGGGTGCAACGGTGTCAGAGACCCAGTACTTC. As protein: CASSLGATVSETQYF.

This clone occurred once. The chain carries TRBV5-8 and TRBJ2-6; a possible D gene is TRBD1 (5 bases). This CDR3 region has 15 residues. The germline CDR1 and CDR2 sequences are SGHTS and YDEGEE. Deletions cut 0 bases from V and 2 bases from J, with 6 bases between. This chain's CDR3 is CASSLVRAGANVLTF. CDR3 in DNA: TGTGCCAGCAGCTTGGTCAGGGCTGGGGCCAACGTCCTGACTTTC.

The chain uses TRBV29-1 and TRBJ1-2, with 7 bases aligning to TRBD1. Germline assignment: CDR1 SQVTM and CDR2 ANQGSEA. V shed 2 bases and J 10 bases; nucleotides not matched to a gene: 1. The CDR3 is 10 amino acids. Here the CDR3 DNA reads TGCAGCGTTGAAACAGGGGTCTACACCTTC. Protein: CSVETGVYTF. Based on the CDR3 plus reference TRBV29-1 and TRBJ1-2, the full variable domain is SAVISQKPSRDICQRGTSLTIQCQVDSQVTMMFWYRQQPGQSLTLIATANQGSEATYESGFVIDKFPISRPNLTFSTLTVSNMSPEDSSIYLCSVETGVYTFGSGTRLTVV.

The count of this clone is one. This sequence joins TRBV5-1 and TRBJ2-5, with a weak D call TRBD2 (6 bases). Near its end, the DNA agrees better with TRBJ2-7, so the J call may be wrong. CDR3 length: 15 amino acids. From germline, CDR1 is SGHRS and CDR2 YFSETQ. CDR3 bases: TGCGCCAGCAGCTTGGTTAGCGGACCCCACTACGAGCAGTACTTC. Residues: CASSLVSGPHYEQYF.

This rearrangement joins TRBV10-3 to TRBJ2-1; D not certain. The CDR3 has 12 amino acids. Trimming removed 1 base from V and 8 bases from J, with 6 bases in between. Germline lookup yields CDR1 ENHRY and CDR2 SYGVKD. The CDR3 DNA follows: TGTGCCATCAGTGAGTATCGGTATGAGCAGTTCTTC. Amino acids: CAISEYRYEQFF.

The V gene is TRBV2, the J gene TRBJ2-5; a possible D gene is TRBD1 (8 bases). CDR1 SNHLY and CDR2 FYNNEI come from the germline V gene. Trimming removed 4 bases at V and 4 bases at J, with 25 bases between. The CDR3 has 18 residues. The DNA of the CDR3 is TGTGCCAGCAGTGGTACCAGGGGACAGCGGGACAGGCGAGAGACCCAGTACTTC. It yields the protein CASSGTRGQRDRRETQYF.

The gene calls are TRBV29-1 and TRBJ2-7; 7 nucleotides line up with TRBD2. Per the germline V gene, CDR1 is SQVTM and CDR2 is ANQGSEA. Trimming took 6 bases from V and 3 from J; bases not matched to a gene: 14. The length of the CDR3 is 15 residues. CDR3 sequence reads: CSVSGTSGTNYEQYF. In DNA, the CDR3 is TGCAGCGTGTCGGGTACCAGCGGGACTAACTACGAGCAGTACTTC.

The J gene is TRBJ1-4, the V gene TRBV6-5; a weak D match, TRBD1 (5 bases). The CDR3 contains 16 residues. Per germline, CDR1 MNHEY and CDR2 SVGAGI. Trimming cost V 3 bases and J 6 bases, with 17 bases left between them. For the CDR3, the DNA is TGTGCCAGCAGTTATCAGGGAATGTATTACGATGAAAAACTGTTTTTT. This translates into CASSYQGMYYDEKLFF.

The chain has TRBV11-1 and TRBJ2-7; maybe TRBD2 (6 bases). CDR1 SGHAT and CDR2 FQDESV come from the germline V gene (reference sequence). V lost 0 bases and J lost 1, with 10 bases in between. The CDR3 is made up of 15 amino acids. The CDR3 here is CASSLAGRGSYEQYF. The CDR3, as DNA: TGTGCCAGCAGCTTAGCGGGACGGGGGTCCTACGAGCAGTACTTC.

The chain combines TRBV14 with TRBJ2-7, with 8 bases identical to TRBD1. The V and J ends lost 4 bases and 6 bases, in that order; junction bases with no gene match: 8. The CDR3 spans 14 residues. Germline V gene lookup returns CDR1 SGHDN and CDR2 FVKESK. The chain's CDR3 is CASSLSPGQAEQYF. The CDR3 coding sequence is TGTGCCAGCAGCCTGTCTCCGGGACAGGCCGAGCAGTACTTC.

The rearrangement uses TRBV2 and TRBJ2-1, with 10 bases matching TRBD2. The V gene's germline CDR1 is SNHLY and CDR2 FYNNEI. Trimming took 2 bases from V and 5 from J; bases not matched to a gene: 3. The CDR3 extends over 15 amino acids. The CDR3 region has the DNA TGTGCCAGCAGTGAATCGCTAGCGGGGGACAATGAGCAGTTCTTC. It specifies CASSESLAGDNEQFF. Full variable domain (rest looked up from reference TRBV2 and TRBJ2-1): EPEVTQTPSHQVTQMGQEVILRCVPISNHLYFYWYRQILGQKVEFLVSFYNNEISEKSEIFDDQFSVERPDGSNFTLKIRSTKLEDSAMYFCASSESLAGDNEQFFGPGTRLTVL.

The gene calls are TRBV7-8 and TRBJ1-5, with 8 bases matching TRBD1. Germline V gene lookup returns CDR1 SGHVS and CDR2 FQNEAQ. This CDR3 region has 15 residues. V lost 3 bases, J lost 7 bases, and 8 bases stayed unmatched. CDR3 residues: CASSLSGGAKQPQHF. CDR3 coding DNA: TGTGCCAGCAGCTTGTCAGGGGGCGCTAAGCAGCCCCAGCATTTT.